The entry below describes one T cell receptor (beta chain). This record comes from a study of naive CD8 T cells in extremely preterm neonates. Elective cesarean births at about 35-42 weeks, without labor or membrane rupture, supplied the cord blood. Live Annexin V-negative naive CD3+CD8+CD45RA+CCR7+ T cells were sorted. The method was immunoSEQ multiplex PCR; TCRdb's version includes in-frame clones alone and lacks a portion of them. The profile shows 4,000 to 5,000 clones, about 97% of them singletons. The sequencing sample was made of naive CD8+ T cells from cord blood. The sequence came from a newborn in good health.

The CDR3 is CASRDRQGFNYGYTF. The CDR3 region has the DNA TGTGCCAGCAGGGATCGACAGGGATTCAACTATGGCTACACCTTC. This chain uses TRBV28 with TRBJ1-2; 7 bases are shared with TRBD1. In germline, CDR1 is MDHEN, CDR2 SYDVKM. The CDR3 has 15 residues. V lost 6 bases to trimming and J lost 2 bases; unmatched junction nucleotides: 9.